The 8 T cell receptor beta chains presented below share a single source sample, sequenced in a study of blood T cell repertoires in COVID-19. Assay used: immunoSEQ multiplex PCR; TCRdb lists only in-frame clones, some missing. The data show 70,000 to 75,000 clones, 65% to 85% seen once. Sequenced input: peripheral blood. These receptors were collected from a woman aged 55 to 70 with acute or convalescent COVID-19.

This clone was seen a handful of times. V is TRBV18 and J is TRBJ2-1; weak D call: TRBD2 (5 bases). V was shortened by 3 bases and J by 8 bases, with 14 bases between the two germline ends. Germline V CDR1 and CDR2: KGHSH, LQKENI. This CDR3 contains 14 residues. CDR3 DNA sequence: TGTGCCAGCTCACCCCGGAGGAGTATCCATGAGCAGTTCTTC. It yields the protein CASSPRRSIHEQFF.

The chain recombines TRBV6-5 with TRBJ2-5; a possible D gene is TRBD1 (6 bases). Between the trimmed V and J ends, which lost 5 bases and 4 bases, there was a span of 11 bases. CDR1 and CDR2 from the germline V gene are MNHEY and SVGAGI. This CDR3 has 13 amino acids. The CDR3 is CASSPDRRETQYF. The CDR3 DNA follows: TGTGCCAGCAGTCCTGACAGGCGAGAGACCCAGTACTTC.

DNA of the CDR3: TGTGCCAGCAGCTTGTCAAGCGGGGGACGGCAGTTCTTC. Translating it yields CASSLSSGGRQFF. This sequence joins TRBV5-6 and TRBJ2-1; 8 nucleotides align to TRBD2. With 1 base clipped from V and 12 bases from J, the junction kept 6 bases outside the gene matches. This CDR3 has 13 amino acids. The germline V gene encodes CDR1 SGHDT and CDR2 YYEEEE.

The V and J genes are TRBV19 and TRBJ1-1; D is undetermined. The ends were cut back, 5 bases at V and 0 bases at J, with 13 bases in the middle. Germline V gene data show CDR1 as LNHDA and CDR2 as SQIVND (reference sequence). The CDR3 consists of 15 residues. CDR3 sequence: CASSGRTQMNTEAFF. CDR3 DNA: TGTGCCAGTAGTGGGCGGACTCAAATGAACACTGAAGCTTTCTTT.

The chain employs TRBV11-2 and TRBJ2-1, with D tentatively TRBD2 (5 bases). The CDR3 extends over 13 amino acids. The germline V gene encodes CDR1 SGHAT and CDR2 FQNNGV. Trimming removed 1 base from V and 9 bases from J, with 10 bases in between. The DNA of the CDR3 is TGTGCCAGCAGCTTAGGTCGCGGGTTTGAGCAGTTCTTC. It codes for CASSLGRGFEQFF.

This sequence joins TRBV30 and TRBJ2-5, with 12 bases fitting TRBD1. Trimming cost V 2 bases and J 8 bases; bases outside gene matches: 9. Germline V CDR1 and CDR2: GTSNPN, SVGIG (reference sequence). The CDR3 consists of 15 residues. CDR3 loop: CAWSNLGQGAGTQYF. The CDR3 nucleotides are TGTGCCTGGAGTAATCTGGGACAGGGGGCGGGTACCCAGTACTTC.

The V call is TRBV6-6, the J call TRBJ1-5, with 9 bases identical to TRBD1. The ends lost 5 bases at V and 1 base at J; junction bases unmatched: 12. The CDR3 length is 18 residues. The germline V gene encodes CDR1 MNHNY and CDR2 SVGAGI (reference sequence). The CDR3 protein is CASSPKDRGGFSNQPQHF. CDR3 nucleotide sequence: TGTGCCAGCAGTCCCAAGGACAGGGGAGGTTTCAGCAATCAGCCCCAGCATTTT.

The chain has TRBV21-1 and TRBJ1-6; the table's D call, TRBD1, was not checked against the DNA. TRBV21-1 corresponds to a pseudogene. The CDR3 length is 15 residues. In DNA, the CDR3 is TGTGCCAGCAGCACAAGGGACAGCAATAATTCACCCCTCCACTTT. The encoded protein is CASSTRDSNNSPLHF.